This passage covers 14 T cell receptor beta chains from one sample sequenced in a study of response to subunit inactivated influenza vaccine. TCRdb ran MiXCR on the RT-PCR reads and lists one entry per CDR3 protein. Here the sample spans approximately 520,000 distinct CDR3 sequences, less than 30% being singletons. The starting material was CD4+ T cells sorted from PBMCs, obtained roughly 5 days after vaccination. These receptors came from a man in his fifties who received an inactivated influenza vaccine.

This clonotype was seen a few times. The chain employs TRBV3-1 and TRBJ1-6, with 7 bases fitting TRBD1. CDR1 is LGHDT and CDR2 is YNNKEL in the germline V gene (reference sequence). V dropped 6 bases and J dropped 2; count of bases not matched to a gene: 4. The CDR3 runs 15 residues. The CDR3 DNA reads TGTGCCAGCAGAGCAACAGGGGCCTATAATTCACCCCTCCACTTT. Its translation is CASRATGAYNSPLHF.

The chain carries TRBV5-1 and TRBJ2-3; 8 bases align to TRBD1. The CDR3 runs to 15 residues. V lost 2 bases to trimming and J lost 5 bases; unmatched junction nucleotides: 7. From germline, CDR1 is SGHRS and CDR2 YFSETQ. CDR3 amino acids: CASSFSGQGRDTQYF. CDR3 nucleotide sequence: TGCGCCAGCAGCTTTTCTGGACAGGGACGAGATACGCAGTATTTT.

This clonotype was found a few times. The genes are TRBV28 and TRBJ2-1; 11 positions match TRBD2. The V gene's germline CDR1 is MDHEN and CDR2 SYDVKM. Trimming cost V 6 bases and J 13 bases; bases outside gene matches: 20. CDR3 length: 17 residues. The CDR3 DNA is TGTGCCAGCAGCCTCATCCCCCAGGGACTAGCGGCCACGGACCAGTTCTTC. It yields the protein CASSLIPQGLAATDQFF.

This clonotype was detected only a few times. The chain uses TRBV12-3 or TRBV12-4 and TRBJ1-2; TRBD1 is a possible D gene (6 bases). The CDR3 spans 14 residues. Deletions cut 6 bases from V and 4 bases from J, with 15 bases between. The CDR3 reads CASRGGQLGYGYTF. CDR3 sequence (DNA): TGTGCCAGCAGGGGGGGGCAGCTGGGCTATGGCTACACCTTC.

V is TRBV20-1 and J is TRBJ1-6; D is perhaps TRBD1 (6 bases). The CDR3 covers 14 residues. Trimming cost V 4 bases and J 5 bases, with 12 bases left between them. Germline V CDR1 and CDR2: DFQATT, SNEGSKA (reference sequence). As DNA, the CDR3 is TGCAGTGCTATTCAGGGGACCGATAATTCACCCCTCCACTTT. Translating it yields CSAIQGTDNSPLHF.

The V and J genes are TRBV18 and TRBJ2-1, with 8 bases lining up with TRBD1. Germline V gene lookup returns CDR1 KGHSH and CDR2 LQKENI. This CDR3 region has 16 residues. V lost 3 bases to trimming and J lost 7 bases; unmatched junction nucleotides: 11. The chain's CDR3 is CASSPPGRGHGNEQFF. CDR3 DNA: TGTGCCAGCTCACCCCCCGGCAGGGGGCATGGGAATGAGCAGTTCTTC.

This clonotype has just a few counts. The chain is built from TRBV7-9 and TRBJ1-2; D unresolved. Trimming left V 4 bases short and J 2 bases short, with 8 bases between. The CDR3 consists of 13 residues. Germline CDR1 reads SEHNR; CDR2 reads FQNEAQ (reference sequence). The CDR3 loop is CASSSSLNYGYTF. The CDR3 region has the DNA TGTGCCAGCAGCTCCTCGTTGAACTATGGCTACACCTTC.

The chain employs TRBV20-1 and TRBJ2-1; 12 bases are shared with TRBD2. V dropped 3 bases and J dropped 10; count of bases not matched to a gene: 4. The germline V gene has CDR1 DFQATT and CDR2 SNEGSKA (reference sequence). The CDR3 consists of 13 residues. The CDR3 protein is CSARASGRDEQFF. For the CDR3, the DNA is TGCAGTGCTAGGGCTAGCGGGAGGGACGAGCAGTTCTTC.

The rearrangement uses TRBV20-1 and TRBJ2-4; TRBD2 matches at 11 bases. The V gene's germline CDR1 is DFQATT and CDR2 SNEGSKA (reference sequence). This CDR3 comprises 17 residues. The V gene end was trimmed by 0 bases and the J gene end by 7 bases; junction bases not matched to a gene: 11. The CDR3 here is CSARDPRLAGSRNIQYF. Here the CDR3 DNA reads TGCAGTGCTAGAGATCCGCGACTAGCGGGATCGAGGAACATTCAGTACTTC.

The J gene is TRBJ1-4, the V gene TRBV5-1, with unresolved D. CDR3 length: 16 residues. The germline V gene has CDR1 SGHRS and CDR2 YFSETQ. V lost 3 bases to trimming and J lost 0 bases, with 12 bases between them. CDR3 nucleotides: TGCGCCAGCAGCTGGTCCAAAGCAGCAACTAATGAAAAACTGTTTTTT. Translated, it gives CASSWSKAATNEKLFF.

This clonotype has a count of ten or more. The chain joins TRBV12-3 or TRBV12-4 to TRBJ1-1; maybe TRBD1 (5 bases). This CDR3 has 12 residues. V gave up 5 bases and J gave up 6 bases, with 10 bases separating them. Written as DNA, the CDR3 is TGTGCCAGCAGTAGCCAGGGCGCTGAAGCTTTCTTT. Residues: CASSSQGAEAFF.

The J gene is TRBJ2-7, the V gene TRBV20-1, with a tentative D call TRBD1 (6 bases). Germline CDR1 reads DFQATT; CDR2 reads SNEGSKA (reference sequence). This CDR3 contains 14 residues. The germline V and J ends were trimmed by 7 bases and 0 bases, with 16 bases remaining between them. This chain's CDR3 is CSVTGHLNSYEQYF. As DNA, the CDR3 is TGCAGTGTTACGGGACACCTCAACTCCTACGAGCAGTACTTC.

The sample holds a few counts of this clonotype. The chain is built from TRBV7-2 and TRBJ1-2; weak D call: TRBD1 (6 bases). The CDR3 has 15 amino acids. Between the trimmed V and J ends, which lost 4 bases and 2 bases, there was a span of 14 bases. CDR1 and CDR2 from the germline V gene are SGHTA and FQGNSA. CDR3 protein: CASSYPGTTNYGYTF. CDR3 nucleotides: TGTGCCAGCAGCTATCCCGGGACAACCAACTATGGCTACACCTTC. The entire variable domain, with the rest obtained from reference TRBV7-2 and TRBJ1-2, is as follows: GAGVSQSPSNKVTEKGKDVELRCDPISGHTALYWYRQSLGQGLEFLIYFQGNSAPDKSGLPSDRFSAERTGGSVSTLTIQRTQQEDSAVYLCASSYPGTTNYGYTFGSGTRLTVV.

The chain uses TRBV27 and TRBJ2-7, with D possibly being TRBD2 (5 bases). The CDR3 loop spans 18 amino acids. The V and J ends lost 6 bases and 0 bases respectively, with 24 bases between them. The germline V gene has CDR1 MNHEY and CDR2 SMNVEV (reference sequence). CDR3 protein: CASSAQFPDRRSSYEQYF. CDR3 DNA sequence: TGTGCCAGCAGCGCACAATTTCCAGATCGGAGGAGCTCCTACGAGCAGTACTTC.